This TCR beta chain appears in the sequencing data of a study of STAT5B mutations in CD4+ large granular lymphocyte leukemia (dated by TCRdb to between 2022 and 2023). Regarding the research as a whole: Among healthy controls, the CDR3 'QG' motif was associated with a particular HLA allele. The study compared the TCRbeta repertoires of patients with CD4+ T-cell large granular lymphocyte leukemia against the TCRbeta repertoires of healthy blood donors. Flow cytometry on FACSCanto II or FACSVerse confirmed that purified fractions exceeded 95% purity among lymphocytes. The investigation overall reported the following: The data were not HLA-matched, and the relatively small sample size could explain the higher clonality seen in CD4+ compared with CD8+ T-LGLL. Enrichment of TRBV06-family usage was observed among the top patient clones (8/27) relative to healthy controls (2/35). Compared with healthy CD4+ repertoires, CD4-sorted patient repertoires appeared more clonal, and this difference remained even after the putative leukemic clones were removed. Main leukemic clonotypes were private to each patient, although over 20% appeared at low frequency in other patients' non-leukemic repertoires.

TCRbeta rearrangements were sequenced from genomic DNA using the immunoSEQ assay at survey resolution. The authors' pipeline ran thus. A lowest detectable productive clonotype frequency of 2.59 x 10-5 was observed in the TCR sequencing data. Only productive TCRbeta rearrangements, meaning sequences that were complete and in-frame, were kept for the analyses. Simpson clonality, calculated in the immunoSEQ Analyzer version 3.0, was used as the measure of sample clonality. Clones were categorized by frequency as very rare, small, medium, large (1-20%) or hyperexpanded (>20%). Generation probabilities were estimated with OLGA 1.2.3, V-gene circos plots were made with VDJtools, specificities were searched in VDJdb, and CDR3 motifs were identified with GLIPH. The table was pulled from immuneACCESS by TCRdb, which kept in-frame rearrangements only. Such tables lose some clones; where checked, under half of the loss comes from unresolved V genes, and the rest has no known cause. That table gives V, J and clone size, and the DNA gave D and trimming. For this sample there are about 32,000 clones; 78% appear just once. The biggest ten clones account for approximately 2.5% of the sample.

CDR1 and CDR2, looked up from the germline V gene, are MRHNA and SNTAGT. Between the V and J ends, shortened by 6 bases and 0 bases respectively, the junction contains 28 bases. The CDR3 sequence holds 20 residues, the cysteine and phenylalanine included. Only CDR3 DNA is held: 60 bases, read in frame from base 1. In the case of this clone: Its antigen specificity is not known. Per-base qualities were not stored, and no clone one base away is much larger.

The healthy controls were 37 blood donors, and the buffy coats of these donors were supplied by the Finnish Red Cross blood service. All TCR-sequenced material derived from peripheral blood: patient blood samples and healthy donor buffy coats. Peripheral blood mononuclear cells were isolated by Ficoll-Hypaque gradient centrifugation. Magnetic purification was used to isolate CD4+ cells from the buffy coats of the healthy controls. Genomic DNA was extracted with the Gentra Puregene Cell and Tissue kit and quantified on a Qubit 2.0 fluorometer. The rearrangement combines TRBV6-4 with TRBJ2-3; the D region possibly corresponds to TRBD2 (7 bases align). Sequenced material: CD4+ T cells from blood buffy coats. The TCR comes from a human donor in good health. The nucleotide sequence reads as follows: TGTGCCAGCAGGCCGGGGGGCGGGGGCCTAAAACAAACTAGCACAGATACGCAGTATTTT. Translation gives CASRPGGGGLKQTSTDTQYF.